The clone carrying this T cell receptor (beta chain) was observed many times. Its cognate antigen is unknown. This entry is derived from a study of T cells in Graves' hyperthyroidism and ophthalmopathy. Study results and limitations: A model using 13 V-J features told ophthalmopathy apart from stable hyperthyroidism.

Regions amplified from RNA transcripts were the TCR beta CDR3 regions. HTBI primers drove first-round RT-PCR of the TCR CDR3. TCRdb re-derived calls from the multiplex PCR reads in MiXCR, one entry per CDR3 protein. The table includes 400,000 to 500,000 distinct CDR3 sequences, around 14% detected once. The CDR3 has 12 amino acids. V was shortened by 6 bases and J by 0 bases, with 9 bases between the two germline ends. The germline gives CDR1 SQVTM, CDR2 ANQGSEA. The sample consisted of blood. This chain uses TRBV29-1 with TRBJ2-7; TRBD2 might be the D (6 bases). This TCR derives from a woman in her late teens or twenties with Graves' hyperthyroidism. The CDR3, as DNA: TGCAGCGTCACTAGCAGCTCCTACGAGCAGTACTTC. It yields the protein CSVTSSSYEQYF.